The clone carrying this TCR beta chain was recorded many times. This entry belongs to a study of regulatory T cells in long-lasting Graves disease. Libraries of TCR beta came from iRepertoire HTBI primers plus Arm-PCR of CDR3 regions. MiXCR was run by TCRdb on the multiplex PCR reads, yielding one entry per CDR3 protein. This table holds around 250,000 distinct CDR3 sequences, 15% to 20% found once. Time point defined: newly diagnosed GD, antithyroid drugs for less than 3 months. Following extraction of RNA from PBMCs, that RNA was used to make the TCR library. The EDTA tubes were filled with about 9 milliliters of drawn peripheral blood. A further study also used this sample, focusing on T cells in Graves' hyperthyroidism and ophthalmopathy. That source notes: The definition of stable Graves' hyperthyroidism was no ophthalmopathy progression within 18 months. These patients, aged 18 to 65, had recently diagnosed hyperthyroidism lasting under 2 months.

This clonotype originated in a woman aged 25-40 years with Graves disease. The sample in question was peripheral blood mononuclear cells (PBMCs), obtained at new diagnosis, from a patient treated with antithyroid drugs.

The CDR3 DNA reads TGTGCCAGCAGTTTAACTAGCGGGGGGTCCTACAATGAGCAGTTCTTC. Amino acids: CASSLTSGGSYNEQFF. The rearrangement uses TRBV28 and TRBJ2-1, with 12 bases lining up with TRBD2. Trimming took 2 bases from V and 1 from J; bases not matched to a gene: 0. CDR3 length: 16 residues. Germline values: CDR1 MDHEN, CDR2 SYDVKM.